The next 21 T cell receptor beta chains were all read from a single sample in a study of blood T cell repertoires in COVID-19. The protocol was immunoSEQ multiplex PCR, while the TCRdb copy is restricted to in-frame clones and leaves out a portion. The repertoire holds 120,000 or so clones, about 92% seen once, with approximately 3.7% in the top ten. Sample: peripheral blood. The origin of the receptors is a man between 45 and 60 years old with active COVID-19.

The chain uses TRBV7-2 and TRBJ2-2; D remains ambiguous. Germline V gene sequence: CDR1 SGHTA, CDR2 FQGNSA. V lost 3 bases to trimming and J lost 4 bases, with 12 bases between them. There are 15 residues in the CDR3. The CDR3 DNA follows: TGTGCCAGCAGCTTGGGTGCCCGAGGCACCGGGGAGCTGTTTTTT. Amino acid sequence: CASSLGARGTGELFF.

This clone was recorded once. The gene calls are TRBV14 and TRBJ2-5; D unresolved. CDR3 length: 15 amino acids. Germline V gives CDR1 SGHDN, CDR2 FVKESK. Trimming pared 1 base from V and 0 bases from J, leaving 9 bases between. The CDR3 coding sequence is TGTGCCAGCAGCCAAGGTGTCAATTACCAAGAGACCCAGTACTTC. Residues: CASSQGVNYQETQYF.

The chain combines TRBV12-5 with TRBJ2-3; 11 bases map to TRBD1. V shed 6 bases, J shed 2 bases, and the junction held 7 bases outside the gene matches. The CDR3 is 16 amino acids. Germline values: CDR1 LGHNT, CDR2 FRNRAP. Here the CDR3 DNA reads TGTGCTAGTGGACCCGGGGACAGGGGGAACACAGATACGCAGTATTTT. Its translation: CASGPGDRGNTDTQYF.

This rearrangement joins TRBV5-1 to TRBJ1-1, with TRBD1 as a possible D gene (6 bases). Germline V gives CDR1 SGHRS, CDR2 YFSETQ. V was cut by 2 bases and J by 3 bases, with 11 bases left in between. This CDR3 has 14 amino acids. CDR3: CASSFDRSYTEAFF. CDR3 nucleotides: TGCGCCAGCAGCTTCGACAGGTCTTACACTGAAGCTTTCTTT.

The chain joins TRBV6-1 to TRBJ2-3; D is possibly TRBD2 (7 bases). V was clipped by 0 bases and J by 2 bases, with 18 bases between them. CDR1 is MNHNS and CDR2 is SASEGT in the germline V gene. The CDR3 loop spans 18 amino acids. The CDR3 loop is CASSEAGGRGTITDTQYF. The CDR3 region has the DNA TGTGCCAGCAGTGAAGCCGGGGGCCGGGGGACTATCACAGATACGCAGTATTTT.

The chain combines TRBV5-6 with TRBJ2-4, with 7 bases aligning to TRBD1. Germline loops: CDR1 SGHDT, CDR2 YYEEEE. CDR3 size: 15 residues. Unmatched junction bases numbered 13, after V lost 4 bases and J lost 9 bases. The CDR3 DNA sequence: TGTGCCAGCAGCAGCGGACAGGCCCGGCGCGGCATTCAGTACTTC. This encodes CASSSGQARRGIQYF.

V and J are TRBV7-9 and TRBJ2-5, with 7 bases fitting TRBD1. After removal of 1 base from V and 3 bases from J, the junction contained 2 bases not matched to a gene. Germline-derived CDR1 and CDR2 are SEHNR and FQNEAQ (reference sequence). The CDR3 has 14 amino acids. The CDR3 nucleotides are TGTGCCAGCAGCTTAGACAGGGGAGAAGAGACCCAGTACTTC. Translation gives CASSLDRGEETQYF.

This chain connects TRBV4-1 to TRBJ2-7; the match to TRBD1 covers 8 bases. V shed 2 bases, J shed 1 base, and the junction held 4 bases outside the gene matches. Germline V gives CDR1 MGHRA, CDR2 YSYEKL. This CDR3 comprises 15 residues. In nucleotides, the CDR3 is TGCGCCAGCAGCCAAAGACAGGGGCCTTCCTACGAGCAGTACTTC. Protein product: CASSQRQGPSYEQYF.

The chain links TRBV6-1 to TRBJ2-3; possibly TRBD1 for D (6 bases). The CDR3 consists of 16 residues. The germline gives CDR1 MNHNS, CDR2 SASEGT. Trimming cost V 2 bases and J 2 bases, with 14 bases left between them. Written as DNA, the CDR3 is TGTGCCAGCAGTGAATACGGGACATTAATCACAGATACGCAGTATTTT. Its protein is CASSEYGTLITDTQYF.

The CDR3 DNA sequence: TGTGCCAGCAGCACCACCGCTACCCGACTAGCGGGGGACCCACTTTCCTACAATGAGCAGTTCTTC. Translating it yields CASSTTATRLAGDPLSYNEQFF. V and J are TRBV7-9 and TRBJ2-1; TRBD2 agrees at 12 bases. With V trimmed by 5 bases and J by 1 base, 21 bases remained unmatched. Per germline, CDR1 SEHNR and CDR2 FQNEAQ (reference sequence). The CDR3 loop spans 22 amino acids. Combining the CDR3 with reference TRBV7-9 and TRBJ2-1 gives the whole variable domain DTGVSQNPRHKITKRGQNVTFRCDPISEHNRLYWYRQTLGQGPEFLTYFQNEAQLEKSRLLSDRFSAERPKGSFSTLEIQRTEQGDSAMYLCASSTTATRLAGDPLSYNEQFFGPGTRLTVL.

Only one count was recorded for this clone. This CDR3 is CASSVREQYV. The CDR3 DNA reads TGTGCCAGCAGCGTTCGCGAGCAGTACGTC. This rearrangement joins TRBV9 to TRBJ2-7; no clear D gene. Trimming removed 2 bases from V and 6 bases from J, with 3 bases in between. Germline V gene lookup returns CDR1 SGDLS and CDR2 YYNGEE. There are 10 residues in the CDR3.

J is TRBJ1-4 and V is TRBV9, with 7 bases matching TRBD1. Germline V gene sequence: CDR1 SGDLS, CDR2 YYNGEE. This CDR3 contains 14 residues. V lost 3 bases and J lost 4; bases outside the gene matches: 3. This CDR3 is CASSADRDNEKLFF. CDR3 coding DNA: TGTGCCAGCAGCGCCGACAGGGATAATGAAAAACTGTTTTTT.

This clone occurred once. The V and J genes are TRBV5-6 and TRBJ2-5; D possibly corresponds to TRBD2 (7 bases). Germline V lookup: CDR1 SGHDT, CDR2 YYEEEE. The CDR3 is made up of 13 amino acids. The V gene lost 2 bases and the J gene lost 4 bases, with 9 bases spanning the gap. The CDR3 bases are TGTGCCAGCAGCTTAAGGGGGGGAGAGACCCAGTACTTC. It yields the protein CASSLRGGETQYF.

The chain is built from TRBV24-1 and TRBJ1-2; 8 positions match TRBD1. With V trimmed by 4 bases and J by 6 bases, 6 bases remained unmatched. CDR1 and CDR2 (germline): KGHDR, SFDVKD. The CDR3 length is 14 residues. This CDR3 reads CATSDRDRRDGYTF. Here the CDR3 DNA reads TGTGCCACCAGTGACCGGGACAGGAGAGATGGCTACACCTTC.

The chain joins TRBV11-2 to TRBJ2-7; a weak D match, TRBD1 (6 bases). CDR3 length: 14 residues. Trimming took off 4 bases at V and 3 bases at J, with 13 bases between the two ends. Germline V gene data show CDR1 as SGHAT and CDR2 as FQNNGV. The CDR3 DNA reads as TGTGCCAGCAGCTCGGTGACAGGACTCTACGAGCAGTACGTC. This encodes CASSSVTGLYEQYV.

For the CDR3, the DNA is TGCGCCAGCAGCCAAGCCCCGGGGGTTGGTGAAAAACTGTTTTTT. This codes for CASSQAPGVGEKLFF. The chain combines TRBV4-1 with TRBJ1-4, with TRBD1 as a possible D gene (5 bases). Germline V gene sequence: CDR1 MGHRA, CDR2 YSYEKL. The ends were cut back, 1 base at V and 7 bases at J, with 13 bases in the middle. The CDR3 contains 15 residues.

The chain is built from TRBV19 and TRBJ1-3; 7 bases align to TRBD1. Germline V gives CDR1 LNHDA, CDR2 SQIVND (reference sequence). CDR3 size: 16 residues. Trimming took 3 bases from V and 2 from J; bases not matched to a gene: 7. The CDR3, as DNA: TGTGCCAGTAGTATCCTTAAGGGGGCGGCTGGAAACACCATATATTTT. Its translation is CASSILKGAAGNTIYF. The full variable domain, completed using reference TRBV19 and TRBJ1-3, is DGGITQSPKYLFRKEGQNVTLSCEQNLNHDAMYWYRQDPGQGLRLIYYSQIVNDFQKGDIAEGYSVSREKKESFPLTVTSAQKNPTAFYLCASSILKGAAGNTIYFGEGSWLTVV.

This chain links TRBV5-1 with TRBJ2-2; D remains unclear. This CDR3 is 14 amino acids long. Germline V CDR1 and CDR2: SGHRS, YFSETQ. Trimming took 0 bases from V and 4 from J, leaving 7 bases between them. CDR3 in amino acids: CASSLEVSTGELFF. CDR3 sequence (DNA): TGCGCCAGCAGCTTGGAAGTTAGCACCGGGGAGCTGTTTTTT.

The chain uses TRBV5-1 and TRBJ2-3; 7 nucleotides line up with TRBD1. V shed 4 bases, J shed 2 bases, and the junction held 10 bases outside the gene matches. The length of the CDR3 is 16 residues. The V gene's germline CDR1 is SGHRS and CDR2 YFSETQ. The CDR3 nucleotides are TGCGCCAGCAGCCCCTTGACAGGGTTCAACACAGATACGCAGTATTTT. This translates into CASSPLTGFNTDTQYF.

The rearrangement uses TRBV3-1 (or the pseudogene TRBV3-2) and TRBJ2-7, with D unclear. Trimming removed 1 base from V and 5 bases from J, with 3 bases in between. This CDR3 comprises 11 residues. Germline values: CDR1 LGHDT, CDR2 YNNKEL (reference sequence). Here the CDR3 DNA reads TGTGCCAGCAGCCAAGTAGACGAGCAGTACTTC. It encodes CASSQVDEQYF.

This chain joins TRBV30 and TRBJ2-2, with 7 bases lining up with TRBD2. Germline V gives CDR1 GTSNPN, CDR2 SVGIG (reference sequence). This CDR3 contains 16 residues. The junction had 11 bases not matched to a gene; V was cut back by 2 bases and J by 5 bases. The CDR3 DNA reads TGTGCCTGGAGTAGGAACGGGAGGCGGTGGACCGGGGAGCTGTTTTTT. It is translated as CAWSRNGRRWTGELFF.